Listed below are T cell receptor beta chains from one sample, sequenced in a study of prognosis after radiotherapy for stage I lung cancer. One entry per CDR3 protein, called by TCRdb with MiXCR from the multiplex PCR reads. Here the sample spans approximately 41,000 distinct CDR3 sequences, roughly 25% being singletons. Sequencing was performed on PBMCs, taken before or after stereotactic body radiation therapy (not recorded which). These receptors were taken from a donor aged 50 or older with non-small cell lung cancer. CDR3s include the opening cysteine and the closing phenylalanine or tryptophan. A D gene is named only where the DNA matches it firmly. Clone size is not always given. Where it is, it says once, few, many or a class for expanded clones.

>TRBV20-1|TRBJ2-7|-|-
TGCGGTGCTATTATACTAGCCGGCGAGCAGTACTTC
CGAIILAGEQYF
>TRBV28|TRBJ1-1|many|-
TGTGCCAGCAGTTCACCCCAGGACGGGAACACTGAAGCTTTCTTT
CASSSPQDGNTEAFF
>TRBV5-1|TRBJ2-7|many|-
TGCGCCAGCAGCTTTACGGCCTACTCCTACGAGCAGTACTTC
CASSFTAYSYEQYF
>TRBV14|TRBJ2-1|many|-
TGTGCCAGCAGCCAAGATCTGAGTGGCAATGAGCAGTTCTTC
CASSQDLSGNEQFF
>TRBV14|TRBJ2-3|many|-
TGTGCCAGCAGCAGTCAGGGGATCTTATGGACAGATACGCAGTATTTT
CASSSQGILWTDTQYF
>TRBV20-1|TRBJ2-5|many|TRBD2
TGCAGTGCCCCTAGCGGGGGGACTTTGGAGACCCAGTACTTC
CSAPSGGTLETQYF
>TRBV20-1|TRBJ1-2|-|-
TGCGGTGCTAGACAGCCAGGGCATGGCTACACCTTC
CGARQPGHGYTF
>TRBV24-1|TRBJ2-1|many|-
TGTGCCACCAGTGATGTGGCTCAAACTTCCTACAATGAGCAGTTCTTC
CATSDVAQTSYNEQFF
>TRBV3-1|TRBJ2-1|many|-
TGTGCCAGCAGCCCCGAGCTCTTC
CASSPELF
>TRBV2|TRBJ2-5|-|-
TGTGCCAGCAGTGAAGGGGGCCAGGAGACCCAGTACTTC
CASSEGGQETQYF
>TRBV20-1|TRBJ2-7|few|TRBD1
TGCAGTGCCGGGGGGTGTAAGGACAGGGGTTCCTACGAGCAGTACTTC
CSAGGCKDRGSYEQYF
>TRBV3-1|TRBJ1-6|many|-
TGTGCCAGCAGCCATGGGGGAACCTATAATTCACCCCTCCACTTT
CASSHGGTYNSPLHF
>TRBV20-1|TRBJ1-2|many|-
TGCAGTCCAGACACGGACGTAGGAAACTATGGCTACACCTTC
CSPDTDVGNYGYTF
>TRBV19|TRBJ2-5|many|TRBD2
TGTGCCAGTAGTCTAGCGGGGGGGTGGCAAGAGACCCAGTACTTC
CASSLAGGWQETQYF
>TRBV14|TRBJ2-7|many|TRBD1
TGTGCCAGCAGCCTCTCGACAGGGGGCCACGAGCAGTACTTC
CASSLSTGGHEQYF
>TRBV5-1|TRBJ2-3|many|TRBD1
TGCGCCAGCAGCCTAGGACAGGGGAGATTGGATACGCAGTATTTT
CASSLGQGRLDTQYF
>TRBV12-5|TRBJ1-2|many|-
TGTGCTACCCTCCAGGGAGGGGCTGTTGATGGCTACACCTTC
CATLQGGAVDGYTF
>TRBV7-6|TRBJ2-7|-|TRBD2
TGTGCCAGCAGCAGAGGACTAGCCTACGAGCAGTACTTC
CASSRGLAYEQYF
>TRBV5-1|TRBJ1-3|many|-
TGCGCCAGCAGCTCGGGATCTACCTCTGGAAACACCATATATTTT
CASSSGSTSGNTIYF
>TRBV28|TRBJ2-1|many|-
TGTGCCAGCAGCCCCTTAGCCCCGGGGAATGAGCAGTTCTTC
CASSPLAPGNEQFF
>TRBV5-1|TRBJ2-3|many|-
TGCGCCAGCAGCTTGGCCGATACGCAGTATTTT
CASSLADTQYF
>TRBV7-6|TRBJ2-1|many|TRBD2
TGTGCCAGCAGCTCGGGACTAGCGGGAGGTGATGAGCAGTTCTTC
CASSSGLAGGDEQFF
>TRBV5-1|TRBJ2-7|-|-
TGCGCCAGCATCTTGGCCGAGGGGTACGAGCAGTACTTC
CASILAEGYEQYF
>TRBV7-9|TRBJ1-6|many|TRBD1
TGTGCCAGCAGCTCCGAGACAGGGGTGGGACAAGTTAATTCACCCCTCCACTTT
CASSSETGVGQVNSPLHF
>TRBV18|TRBJ2-5|many|TRBD2
TGTGCCAGCTCCCGGACTAGCGGGGTCCAAGAGACCCAGTACTTC
CASSRTSGVQETQYF
>TRBV30|TRBJ2-5|many|-
TGTGCCTGGAATAAAGTCCGGGAGGAGACCCAGTACTTC
CAWNKVREETQYF
>TRBV10-3|TRBJ2-3|-|TRBD2
TGTGCCATCACTAGCGGGGGACTTAGCACAGATACGAGGTATTTT
CAITSGGLSTDTRYF